This TCR beta chain was sequenced in a study of early T cells in non-severe SARS-CoV-2 infection. In the study overall: Investigators sequenced bulk RNA drawn from unsorted whole blood, and chains remained unpaired. Broader study findings: Private and CD4 specificities were missed by VDJdb matching, which favored anti-spike CD8 responses.

This clonotype was seen at least ten times. Its antigen is undetermined. CDR1 SGHVS and CDR2 FNYEAQ come from the germline V gene. Trimming shortened V by 5 bases and J by 5 bases, and 13 bases separated the two germline ends. CDR3 length: 14 residues. Individually, cDNA molecules had unique molecular identifiers attached to them. One entry per CDR3 protein, called by TCRdb with MiXCR from the 5' RACE reads. Altogether tens of thousands of distinct CDR3 sequences are present, about 6.5% being singletons, with the ten largest covering more than 20%. This chain uses TRBV7-6 with TRBJ2-1, with a possible D match to TRBD2 (7 bases). The origin of this receptor is an adult who was a healthcare worker with PCR-confirmed SARS-CoV-2 infection or an uninfected control (not recorded which). The sequences come from whole blood, collected at baseline. For the CDR3, the DNA is TGTGCCAGCAGCGCGGGGGCTCGGAACAATGAGCAGTTCTTC. Its protein product is CASSAGARNNEQFF.